The following is a T cell receptor beta chain sequence with its context. Its antigen is unknown. This sample is drawn from a study of OX40 agonist ivuxolimab in advanced cancers. Background on the study: Dose-escalation patients had hepatocellular carcinoma, melanoma, renal cell or head and neck cancer.

Germline-derived CDR1 and CDR2 are SGDLS and YYNGEE. V dropped 0 bases and J dropped 6 bases, with 16 bases sitting between them. The CDR3 sequence is 17 residues long. The repertoire was sequenced with immunoSEQ multiplex PCR; TCRdb's copy has only in-frame clones and lacks some. The data show some 55,000 clones, 79% seen once. Overall study results and limits: Some nonresponders likewise displayed low normalized T-cell clonal expansion. The mean number of expanded clones was higher in CD8+ T cells than in CD4+.

The TCR was taken from an adult with an advanced solid tumor such as melanoma, head and neck, liver or kidney cancer. The chain employs TRBV9 and TRBJ1-6, with D possibly matching TRBD1 (5 bases). The material sequenced was CD4+ or CD8+ T cells sorted from blood, taken in a trial of the OX40 agonist ivuxolimab. Written as DNA, the CDR3 is TGTGCCAGCAGCGTAGCTTCGGGAGGGACGGCTAATTCACCCCTCCACTTT. It specifies CASSVASGGTANSPLHF.